This TCR beta chain appears in the sequencing data of a study of OX40 agonist ivuxolimab in advanced cancers. Study-wide background: Treatment received earlier with anti-PD-1, anti-PD-L1 or anti-CTLA-4 agents was allowed, and under 50% had some.

Profiling relied on immunoSEQ multiplex PCR, and the TCRdb table lists in-frame clones only, not all of them. The data show about 49,000 clones, with around 80% seen just once and about 1.5% held by the top ten. The CDR3 length is 14 residues. Trimming stripped 5 bases from V and 8 bases from J, with 18 bases between. CDR1 and CDR2 from the germline V gene are SGHAT and FQNNGV. This sequence originates from an adult with an advanced solid tumor such as melanoma, head and neck, liver or kidney cancer. The sequencing here drew on CD4+ or CD8+ T cells sorted from blood, taken in a trial of the OX40 agonist ivuxolimab. This sequence joins TRBV11-2 and TRBJ1-2, with TRBD1 as a possible D gene (5 bases). CDR3 nucleotide sequence: TGTGCCAGCAGCCCCTTCCTGGGGGTATTAGGCTACACCTTC. Its protein is CASSPFLGVLGYTF.